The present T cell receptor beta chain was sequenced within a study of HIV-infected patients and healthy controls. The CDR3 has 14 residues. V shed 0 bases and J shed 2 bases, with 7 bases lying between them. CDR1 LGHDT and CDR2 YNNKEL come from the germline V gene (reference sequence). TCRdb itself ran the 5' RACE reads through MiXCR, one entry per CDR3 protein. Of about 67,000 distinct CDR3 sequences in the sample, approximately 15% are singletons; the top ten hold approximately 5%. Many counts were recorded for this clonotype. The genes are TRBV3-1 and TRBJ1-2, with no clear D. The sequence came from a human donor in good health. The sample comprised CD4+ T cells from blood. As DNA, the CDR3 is TGTGCCAGCAGCCAAGAGGCCAGAAACTATGGCTACACCTTC. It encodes CASSQEARNYGYTF. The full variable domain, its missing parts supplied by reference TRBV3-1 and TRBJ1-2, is DTAVSQTPKYLVTQMGNDKSIKCEQNLGHDTMYWYKQDSKKFLKIMFSYNNKELIINETVPNRFSPKSPDKAHLNLHINSLELGDSAVYFCASSQEARNYGYTFGSGTRLTVV.